One sample yielded the 27 T cell receptor beta chains listed below, sequenced in a study of blood T cell repertoires in COVID-19. Sequenced by immunoSEQ multiplex PCR; TCRdb stores in-frame clones only, minus some. The sample includes under 250,000 clones, approximately 81% of them seen just once. Sequencing was carried out using peripheral blood. The receptors stem from a woman aged 55 to 70 who had recovered from COVID-19.

The chain employs TRBV7-9 and TRBJ1-2, with TRBD1 identical over 10 bases. J lost 4 bases, V lost 3 bases, and 8 bases had no gene match. The CDR3 covers 16 residues. CDR1 and CDR2 (germline): SEHNR, FQNEAQ (reference sequence). Here the CDR3 DNA reads TGTGCCAGCAGCTTGGGACAGGGGACGCTATCCTATGGCTACACCTTC. Translated: CASSLGQGTLSYGYTF.

This clone was observed once. This chain links TRBV5-1 with TRBJ2-3; 9 nucleotides agree with TRBD1. The CDR3 runs to 16 residues. With V trimmed by 3 bases and J by 1 base, 6 bases remained unmatched. The germline gives CDR1 SGHRS, CDR2 YFSETQ. CDR3 coding DNA: TGCGCCAGCAGCTCCGGGACAGGGTACCGCACAGATACGCAGTATTTT. As protein: CASSSGTGYRTDTQYF.

V is TRBV9 and J is TRBJ1-1; the match to TRBD1 covers 8 bases. Trimming at V came to 3 bases and at J to 3 bases, leaving 16 bases not matched to a gene. This CDR3 has 18 amino acids. In germline, CDR1 is SGDLS, CDR2 YYNGEE. CDR3 DNA sequence: TGTGCCAGCAGCGCACCCCCCGGCCAGGGGGCGAAGCACACTGAAGCTTTCTTT. Translation gives CASSAPPGQGAKHTEAFF.

The chain couples TRBV4-1 to TRBJ2-1; no definite D call. The germline V gene encodes CDR1 MGHRA and CDR2 YSYEKL. The CDR3 spans 16 residues. Trimming shortened V by 3 bases and J by 5 bases, and 17 bases separated the two germline ends. The CDR3 loop reads CASSHPWASRNNEQFF. CDR3 coding DNA: TGCGCCAGCAGCCACCCCTGGGCTTCCAGAAACAATGAGCAGTTCTTC.

The chain recombines TRBV15 with TRBJ2-5; 8 nucleotides match TRBD2. Per germline, CDR1 LNHNV and CDR2 YYDKDF (reference sequence). There are 14 residues in the CDR3. V gave up 5 bases and J gave up 0 bases; unmatched junction bases: 2. The CDR3 spells CATSGGLDQETQYF. CDR3 nucleotide sequence: TGTGCCACCAGCGGGGGACTAGACCAAGAGACCCAGTACTTC.

The chain couples TRBV5-4 to TRBJ2-2; D call uncertain. CDR3 length: 13 residues. V lost 1 base and J lost 9, with 10 bases in between. In germline, CDR1 is SGHNT, CDR2 YYREEE (reference sequence). The CDR3 DNA follows: TGTGCCAGCAGCTTGTGGGCCTTTCGGGAGCTGTTTTTT. This sequence encodes CASSLWAFRELFF.

The CDR3 sequence: CASSQDLTGGISDTQYF. The CDR3 DNA sequence: TGCGCCAGCAGCCAAGACTTAACGGGGGGGATCTCAGATACGCAGTATTTT. V usage is TRBV4-3 and J usage is TRBJ2-3; 8 nucleotides align to TRBD2. V lost 0 bases, J lost 4 bases, and 9 bases stayed unmatched. There are 17 residues in the CDR3. The germline CDR1 and CDR2 sequences are LGHNA and YSLEER.

This sequence joins TRBV5-1 and TRBJ1-1; D is possibly TRBD1 (5 bases). V shed 4 bases and J shed 2 bases, with 15 bases lying between them. CDR3 length equals 15 residues. Germline CDR1 SGHRS, CDR2 YFSETQ. The CDR3 nucleotides are TGCGCCAGCAGCCCCGGGACTGGGGCCAACACTGAAGCTTTCTTT. Residues: CASSPGTGANTEAFF.

V gene TRBV29-1 combines with J gene TRBJ1-4; D not resolved. With 0 bases removed from V and 8 bases from J, the gap between germline ends came to 7 bases. The CDR3 loop spans 12 amino acids. The V gene's germline CDR1 is SQVTM and CDR2 ANQGSEA. This CDR3 reads CSVEEGAEKLFF. CDR3 in DNA: TGCAGCGTTGAAGAGGGAGCCGAAAAACTGTTTTTT.

The chain recombines TRBV11-2 with TRBJ2-1, with 7 bases aligning to TRBD2. V lost 4 bases to trimming and J lost 9 bases; unmatched junction nucleotides: 12. The CDR3 totals 15 residues. Germline CDR1 is SGHAT and CDR2 is FQNNGV. The CDR3 DNA reads as TGTGCCAGCAGCTGGGAGGGGAGTAATCCGGCTGAGCAGTTCTTC. It specifies CASSWEGSNPAEQFF.

V gene TRBV7-3 combines with J gene TRBJ2-3; 9 nucleotides align to TRBD1. V lost 4 bases and J lost 7; bases outside the gene matches: 6. Germline CDR1 is SGHTA and CDR2 is FQGTGA. The CDR3 has 14 residues. The CDR3 bases are TGTGCCAGCAGCTCCCCAGGACAGGGGAATACGCAGTATTTT. Translation: CASSSPGQGNTQYF. Full variable domain (remainder filled in from reference TRBV7-3 and TRBJ2-3): GAGVSQTPSNKVTEKGKYVELRCDPISGHTALYWYRQSLGQGPEFLIYFQGTGAADDSGLPNDRFFAVRPEGSVSTLKIQRTERGDSAVYLCASSSPGQGNTQYFGPGTRLTVL.

The rearrangement joins TRBV21-1 to TRBJ2-3; TRBD2, the table's D call, lacks a check against the DNA. TRBV21-1 is tagged as a pseudogene. This CDR3 contains 16 residues. DNA of the CDR3: TGTGCCAGCAGCTCGGTAGCGGGGGCGGGCACAGATACGCAGTATTTT. It translates to CASSSVAGAGTDTQYF.

The gene calls are TRBV11-1 and TRBJ2-7, with TRBD2 as a possible D gene (5 bases). V lost 4 bases to trimming and J lost 3 bases, with 7 bases between them. Per the germline V gene, CDR1 is SGHAT and CDR2 is FQDESV (reference sequence). The CDR3 covers 12 residues. The CDR3 DNA reads TGTGCCAGCAGCTACCGGGGCTACGAGCAGTACTTC. It encodes CASSYRGYEQYF.

The chain employs TRBV5-6 and TRBJ2-1; 8 nucleotides line up with TRBD2. CDR3 size: 16 residues. CDR1 is SGHDT, CDR2 YYEEEE, per germline. With 5 bases clipped from V and 4 bases from J, the junction kept 11 bases outside the gene matches. In DNA, the CDR3 is TGTGCCAGCAGGTTTTACCGGGGGGGTTTATACAATGAGCAGTTCTTC. Protein: CASRFYRGGLYNEQFF.

The V call is TRBV7-9, the J call TRBJ1-1, with D uncertain. This CDR3 region has 15 residues. The ends were cut back, 5 bases at V and 6 bases at J, with 19 bases in the middle. The germline CDR1 and CDR2 sequences are SEHNR and FQNEAQ (reference sequence). The CDR3, as DNA: TGTGCCAGCAGCCTGCTACATCGGGAACCCCCTGAAGCTTTCTTT. This translates into CASSLLHREPPEAFF.

The chain is built from TRBV7-2 and TRBJ2-5; 9 bases agree with TRBD2. Germline CDR1 reads SGHTA; CDR2 reads FQGNSA. The V gene end was trimmed by 4 bases and the J gene end by 2 bases; junction bases not matched to a gene: 14. The CDR3 runs to 18 residues. CDR3 region: CASSSAGLSGGTQETQYF. Here the CDR3 DNA reads TGTGCCAGCAGCTCCGCGGGCCTAAGCGGGGGGACTCAAGAGACCCAGTACTTC.

V is TRBV6-5 and J is TRBJ2-5; possibly TRBD1 for D (6 bases). V lost 4 bases, J lost 2 bases, and 8 bases lay in between. The germline gives CDR1 MNHEY, CDR2 SVGAGI. The CDR3 has 13 residues. The chain's CDR3 is CASSFGTQETQYF. CDR3 nucleotide sequence: TGTGCCAGCAGTTTTGGGACACAAGAGACCCAGTACTTC.

This chain joins TRBV29-1 and TRBJ2-3; 7 nucleotides agree with TRBD1. Trimming at V came to 4 bases and at J to 4 bases, leaving 8 bases not matched to a gene. The CDR3 is 14 amino acids. CDR1 is SQVTM, CDR2 ANQGSEA, per germline. The CDR3 region is CSVALGQGADTQYF. The CDR3, as DNA: TGCAGCGTTGCATTAGGGCAGGGGGCAGATACGCAGTATTTT.

This rearrangement joins TRBV19 to TRBJ2-3; 7 nucleotides agree with TRBD1. CDR1 is LNHDA, CDR2 SQIVND, per germline (reference sequence). There are 14 residues in the CDR3. V shed 4 bases, J shed 9 bases, and the junction held 10 bases outside the gene matches. The CDR3: CASSTQRRQGTQYF. The DNA for the CDR3 is TGTGCCAGTAGTACTCAGCGGAGACAGGGAACGCAGTATTTT.

This clone was picked up one time. This sequence joins TRBV9 and TRBJ2-2; D is unclear. The CDR3 runs 12 residues. Germline CDR1 reads SGDLS; CDR2 reads YYNGEE. The V and J ends lost 2 bases and 8 bases respectively, with 7 bases between them. Here the CDR3 DNA reads TGTGCCAGCAGCGTCCCGTTGGGGGAGCTGTTTTTT. This gives the protein CASSVPLGELFF.

The V gene is TRBV7-2, the J gene TRBJ2-7; maybe TRBD1 (7 bases). Trimming took off 6 bases at V and 4 bases at J, with 16 bases between the two ends. Germline-derived CDR1 and CDR2 are SGHTA and FQGNSA. CDR3 length equals 14 residues. The CDR3 reads CASRPQGGLYEQYF. In DNA, the CDR3 is TGTGCCAGCAGACCCCAGGGGGGCCTTTACGAGCAGTACTTC.

The sample holds one count of this clone. The chain links TRBV27 to TRBJ2-3; D possibly corresponds to TRBD2 (6 bases). V lost 2 bases and J lost 3, with 12 bases in between. The CDR3 is 15 residues long. Per germline, CDR1 MNHEY and CDR2 SMNVEV (reference sequence). CDR3 sequence (DNA): TGTGCCAGCAGTTTAATGGGGAGGTTGACAGATACGCAGTATTTT. This translates into CASSLMGRLTDTQYF.

This chain uses TRBV5-4 with TRBJ2-3, with 8 bases lining up with TRBD2. Trimming cost V 4 bases and J 2 bases; bases outside gene matches: 6. There are 15 residues in the CDR3. In germline, CDR1 is SGHNT, CDR2 YYREEE (reference sequence). The CDR3 nucleotides read TGTGCCAGCAGCCCGAGCGGGGGACTCACAGATACGCAGTATTTT. This translates into CASSPSGGLTDTQYF.

This clone occurred once. This specimen includes other DNA sequences encoding the same CDR3. V is TRBV12-3 or TRBV12-4 and J is TRBJ2-3; D not certain. Deletions cut 2 bases from V and 6 bases from J, with 9 bases between. The CDR3 consists of 13 residues. This chain's CDR3 is CASSLNSPDTQYF. The CDR3 DNA sequence: TGTGCCAGCAGTTTAAACTCACCGGATACGCAGTATTTT.

This chain joins TRBV6-5 and TRBJ2-5; 8 nucleotides align to TRBD1. Germline V lookup: CDR1 MNHEY, CDR2 SVGAGI. V lost 0 bases, J lost 13 bases, and 7 bases stayed unmatched. This CDR3 has 13 residues. The CDR3 spells CASSYSASDRGYF. The DNA for the CDR3 is TGTGCCAGCAGTTACTCAGCGTCTGACAGGGGGTACTTC.

This chain's CDR3 is CASSAGTGELFF. Here the CDR3 DNA reads TGTGCCAGCAGTGCAGGTACCGGGGAGCTGTTTTTT. The chain carries TRBV12-3 or TRBV12-4 and TRBJ2-2; D is ambiguous. The V gene lost 5 bases and the J gene lost 5 bases, with 6 bases spanning the gap. The CDR3 spans 12 residues.

The chain links TRBV3-1 (or the pseudogene TRBV3-2) to TRBJ1-5; tentatively, D is TRBD1 (6 bases). V shed 3 bases and J shed 0 bases, with 21 bases lying between them. CDR1 is LGHDT, CDR2 YNNKEL, per germline (reference sequence). The CDR3 runs 19 residues. The CDR3 region has the DNA TGTGCCAGCAGCCACGGCGGGGGGCGACAGGAATATAGCAATCAGCCCCAGCATTTT. Protein sequence: CASSHGGGRQEYSNQPQHF.